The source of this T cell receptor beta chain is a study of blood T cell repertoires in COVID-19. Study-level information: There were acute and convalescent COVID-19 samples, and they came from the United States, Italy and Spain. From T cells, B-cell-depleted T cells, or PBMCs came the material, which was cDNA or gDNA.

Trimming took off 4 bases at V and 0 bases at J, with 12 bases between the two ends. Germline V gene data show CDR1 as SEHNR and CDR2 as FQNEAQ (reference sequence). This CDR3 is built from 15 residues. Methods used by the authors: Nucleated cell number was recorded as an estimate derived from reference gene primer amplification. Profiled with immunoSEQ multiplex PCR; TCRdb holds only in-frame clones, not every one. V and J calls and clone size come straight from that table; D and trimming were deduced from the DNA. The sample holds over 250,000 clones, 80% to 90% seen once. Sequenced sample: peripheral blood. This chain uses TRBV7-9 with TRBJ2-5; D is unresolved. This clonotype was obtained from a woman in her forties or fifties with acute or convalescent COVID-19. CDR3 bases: TGTGCCAGCAGCTCGACGACTGCGTACCAAGAGACCCAGTACTTC. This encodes CASSSTTAYQETQYF.